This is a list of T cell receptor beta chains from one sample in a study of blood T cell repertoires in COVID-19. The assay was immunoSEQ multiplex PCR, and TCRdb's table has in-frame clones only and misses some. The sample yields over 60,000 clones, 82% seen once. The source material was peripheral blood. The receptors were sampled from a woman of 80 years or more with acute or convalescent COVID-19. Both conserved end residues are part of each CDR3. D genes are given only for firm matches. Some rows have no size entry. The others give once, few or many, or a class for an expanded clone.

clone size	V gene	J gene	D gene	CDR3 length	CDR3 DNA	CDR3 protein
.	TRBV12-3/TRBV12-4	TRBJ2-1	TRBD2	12	TGTGCCAGCGGACTAGCGGTCAATGAGCAGTTCTTC	CASGLAVNEQFF
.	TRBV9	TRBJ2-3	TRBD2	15	TGTGCCAGCAGCGTGGGACTAGGGAGCACAGATACGCAGTATTTT	CASSVGLGSTDTQYF
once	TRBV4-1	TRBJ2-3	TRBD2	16	TGCGCCAGCAGCCCGCTCGGACTAGCGGCCACAGATACGCAGTATTTT	CASSPLGLAATDTQYF
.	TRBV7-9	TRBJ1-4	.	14	TGTGCCAGCAGCTTTAAGCCAACTAATGAAAAACTGTTTTTT	CASSFKPTNEKLFF
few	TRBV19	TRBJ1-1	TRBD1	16	TGTGCCAGTAGTATAAGGGGTGACAGGGAGAACACTGAAGCTTTCTTT	CASSIRGDRENTEAFF
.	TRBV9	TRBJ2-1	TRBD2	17	TGTGCCAGCAGCACCTCCGGGACTAGCGGCACACACAATGAGCAGTTCTTC	CASSTSGTSGTHNEQFF
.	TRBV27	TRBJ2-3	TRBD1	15	TGTGCCAGCAGTTTCCGGACAGGGGGCGCAGATACGCAGTATTTT	CASSFRTGGADTQYF
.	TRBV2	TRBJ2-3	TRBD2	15	TGTGCCAGCAGAGGACTAGCGGGGGGGGGAGATACGCAGTATTTT	CASRGLAGGGDTQYF
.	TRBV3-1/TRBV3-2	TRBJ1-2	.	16	TGTGCCAGCAGCCAACCATACAGGCGCCCTGGGGATGGCTACACCTTC	CASSQPYRRPGDGYTF
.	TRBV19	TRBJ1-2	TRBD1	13	TGTGCCAGTAGCCCTGACAGGGGAACGGGCTACACCTTC	CASSPDRGTGYTF
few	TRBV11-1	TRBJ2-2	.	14	TGTGCCAGCAGCGGGACACGGGGTACCGGGGAGCTGTTTTTT	CASSGTRGTGELFF
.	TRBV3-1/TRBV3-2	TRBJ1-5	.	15	TGTGCCAGCAGCCAAGCTCTGGGCAACGATCAGCCCCAGCATTTT	CASSQALGNDQPQHF
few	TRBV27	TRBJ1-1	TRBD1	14	TGTGCCAGCACCTCCGGGACAGGGGGTACTGAAGCTTTCTTT	CASTSGTGGTEAFF
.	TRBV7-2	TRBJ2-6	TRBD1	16	TGTGCCAGCAGCTTCACAGGGGGTTTTGGGGCCAACGTCCTGACTTTC	CASSFTGGFGANVLTF
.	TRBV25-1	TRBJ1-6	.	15	TGTGCCAGCAGGAACGGGGAGGGTGGGAGTTCACCCCTCCACTTT	CASRNGEGGSSPLHF
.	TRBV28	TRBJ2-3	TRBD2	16	TGTGCCAGCAGTTTAAGGACTTACGGGAGGACAGATACGCAGTATTTT	CASSLRTYGRTDTQYF
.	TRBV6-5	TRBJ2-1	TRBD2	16	TGTGCCAGCAGTTACGGGACTAGCGGATCCTACAATGAGCAGTTCTTC	CASSYGTSGSYNEQFF
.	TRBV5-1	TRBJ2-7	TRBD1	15	TGCGCCAGCAGCTGGGGTGGACAGGCTTCCTACGAGCAGTACTTC	CASSWGGQASYEQYF
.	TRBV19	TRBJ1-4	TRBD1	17	TGTGCCAGCCAGGTCGGGACAGCCATCACAACTAATGAAAAACTGTTTTTT	CASQVGTAITTNEKLFF
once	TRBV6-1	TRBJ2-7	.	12	TGTGCCAGCAGTGATCGAGGATACGAGCAGTACTTC	CASSDRGYEQYF
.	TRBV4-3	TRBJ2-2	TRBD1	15	TGCGCCAGCAGCCTCCGGACAGGGTCCACCGGGGAGCTGTTTTTT	CASSLRTGSTGELFF
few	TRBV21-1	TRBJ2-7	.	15	TGTGCCAGCAGCGCACCTAGGACACTCACCTACGAGCAGTACTTC	CASSAPRTLTYEQYF
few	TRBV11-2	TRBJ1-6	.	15	TGTGCCAGCAGCTTAAGATCAGAAAATAATTCACCCCTCCACTTT	CASSLRSENNSPLHF
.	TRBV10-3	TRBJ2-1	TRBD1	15	TGTGCCATCACCCCTGGGGGACAGACTTACAATGAGCAGTTCTTC	CAITPGGQTYNEQFF
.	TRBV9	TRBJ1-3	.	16	TGTGCCAGCAGCGTAGGGGGCGGCAACTCTGGAAACACCATATATTTT	CASSVGGGNSGNTIYF
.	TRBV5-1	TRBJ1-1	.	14	TGCGCCAGCAGCTTGAGTAGTTCGAACACTGAAGCTTTCTTT	CASSLSSSNTEAFF
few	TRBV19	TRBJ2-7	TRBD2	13	TGTGCCAGTAGTATTCTAGCGGCCTACGAGCAGTACTTC	CASSILAAYEQYF
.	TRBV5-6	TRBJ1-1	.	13	TGTGCCAGCAGTTTTTGGACAAACACTGAAGCTTTCTTT	CASSFWTNTEAFF
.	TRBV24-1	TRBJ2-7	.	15	TGTGCCACCAGTGATCGCGCGGGCGCCTCCTACGAGCAGTACTTC	CATSDRAGASYEQYF
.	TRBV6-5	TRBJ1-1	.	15	TGTGCCAGCAGGATGGGGGGGCCGGGGAACACTGAAGCTTTCTTT	CASRMGGPGNTEAFF
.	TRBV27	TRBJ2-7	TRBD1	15	TGTGCCAGCAGTCCCGACAGGGGCCCTCCCTACGAGCAGTACTTC	CASSPDRGPPYEQYF
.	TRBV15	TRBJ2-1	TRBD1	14	TGTGCCACCAGCAGGGGAGACAGGGTGGATGAGCAGTTCTTC	CATSRGDRVDEQFF
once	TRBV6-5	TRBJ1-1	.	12	TGTGCCAGCAGAAGACAACAGGCTGAAGCTTTCTTT	CASRRQQAEAFF
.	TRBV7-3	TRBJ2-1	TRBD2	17	TGTGCCAGCAGGGCATACCCGGGACTAGCGGGAGTGGATGAGCAGTTCTTC	CASRAYPGLAGVDEQFF
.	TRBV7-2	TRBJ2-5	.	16	TGTGCCAGCAGCTTAGCGGACATCCTTCCAAGAGAGACCCAGTACTTC	CASSLADILPRETQYF
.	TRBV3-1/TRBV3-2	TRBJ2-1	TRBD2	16	TGTGCCAGCAGCCAAGATGGACGGGAGGTCTGGGATGAGCAGTTCTTC	CASSQDGREVWDEQFF
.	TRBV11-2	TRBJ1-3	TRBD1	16	TGTGCCAGCAGCTTAGGCACAGGGGGGTCTGGAAACACCATATATTTT	CASSLGTGGSGNTIYF
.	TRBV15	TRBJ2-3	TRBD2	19	TGTGCCACCAGCAGAAATCCCCCGGGACTAGCGGGAGGCACAGATACGCAGTATTTT	CATSRNPPGLAGGTDTQYF
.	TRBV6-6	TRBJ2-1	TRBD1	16	TGTGCCAGCAGTTACTCGAGGCCGGACAGGGGTACTGAGCAGTTCTTC	CASSYSRPDRGTEQFF
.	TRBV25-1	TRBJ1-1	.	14	TGTGCCAGCAGTGCTCCTCAGGGGTTCGCTGAAGCTTTCTTT	CASSAPQGFAEAFF
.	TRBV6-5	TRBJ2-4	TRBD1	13	TGTGCCAGCAGACGGGACAGTCAAAACATTCAGTACTTC	CASRRDSQNIQYF
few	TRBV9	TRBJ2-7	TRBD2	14	TGTGCCAGCAGCGTATCTACTAGCGGGATCGAGCAGTACTTC	CASSVSTSGIEQYF
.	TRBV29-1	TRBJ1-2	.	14	TGCAGCGTTGTGGAAGGGGCAATATACTATGGCTACACCTTC	CSVVEGAIYYGYTF
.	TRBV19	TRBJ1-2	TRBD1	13	TGTGCCAGTATGACCAGGGGGCTGAGGGGCTACACCTTC	CASMTRGLRGYTF
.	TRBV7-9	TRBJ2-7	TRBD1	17	TGTGCCAGCAGCCACCCCACACAGGGGACCCCGTCCTACGAGCAGTACTTC	CASSHPTQGTPSYEQYF
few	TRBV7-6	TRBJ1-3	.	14	TGTGCCAGCAGCGGCCGGGACTCTGGAAACACCATATATTTT	CASSGRDSGNTIYF
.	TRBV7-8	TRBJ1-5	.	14	TGTGCCAGCAGCTTAGAGCAGGGTAACCAGCCCCAGCATTTT	CASSLEQGNQPQHF
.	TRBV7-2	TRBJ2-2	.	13	TGTGCCAGCAGTAGAGGGGGTGGCGGGGAGCTGTTTTTT	CASSRGGGGELFF
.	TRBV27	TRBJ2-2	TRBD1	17	TGTGCCAGCAGTTTCTGGGACAGGGTTTCTAACACCGGGGAGCTGTTTTTT	CASSFWDRVSNTGELFF
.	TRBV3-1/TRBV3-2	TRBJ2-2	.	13	TGTGCCAGCAGCCAGTTTGTAACCGGGGAGCTGTTTTTT	CASSQFVTGELFF
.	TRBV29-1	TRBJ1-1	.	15	TGCAGCGGAACCGGGGTCGGGATTTTGAACACTGAAGCTTTCTTT	CSGTGVGILNTEAFF
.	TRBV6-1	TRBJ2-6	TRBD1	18	TGTGCCAGCAGTGAAAGGCGGACAGGTAGATCTGGGGCCAACGTCCTGACTTTC	CASSERRTGRSGANVLTF
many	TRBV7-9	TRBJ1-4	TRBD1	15	TGTGCCAGCAGCCCCCAACAGGGGGTCGGCGAAAAACTGTTTTTT	CASSPQQGVGEKLFF
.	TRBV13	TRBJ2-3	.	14	TGTGCCAGCAGCCATAGCGGCGGCACAGATACGCAGTATTTT	CASSHSGGTDTQYF
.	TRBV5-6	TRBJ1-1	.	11	TGTGCCAGCAGCTTGTACGGGGATGCTTTCTTT	CASSLYGDAFF